This T cell receptor (beta chain) was recorded in a study of T cell responses to AZD1222 COVID-19 vaccine. Timing groups of about 4 and about 12 weeks for second doses were pooled. General study results and limits: Most donors were white British and more were female, and clonal diversity was possibly underestimated.

About this clone: Its antigen is unidentified.

The assay was immunoSEQ multiplex PCR, and TCRdb's table has in-frame clones only and misses some. The sample has some 42,000 clones; around four fifths are singletons. V was trimmed by 2 bases and J by 7 bases, leaving 9 bases between them. The germline CDR1 and CDR2 sequences are MNHEY and SMNVEV (reference sequence). CDR3 length equals 14 residues. The genes are TRBV27 and TRBJ1-6; tentative D call: TRBD1 (6 bases). Here the sequenced sample was peripheral blood, taken 28 days after the second AZD1222 dose. The sequence derives from an adult who received the AZD1222 COVID-19 vaccine. CDR3 nucleotides: TGTGCCAGCAGTTTACTGGGGGCCAATTCACCCCTCCACTTT. It yields the protein CASSLLGANSPLHF.